This TCR beta chain was captured in a study of OX40 agonist ivuxolimab in advanced cancers. V lost 2 bases, J lost 1 base, and 18 bases lay in between. The CDR3 runs 17 residues. Germline values: CDR1 SGDLS, CDR2 YYNGEE. With respect to this clone: Its antigen is undetermined.

It was autoimmune disease history or systemic immunosuppression that excluded patients. Blood got drawn at baseline, again on cycle 4 day 1, and then on cycle 7 day 1. Study results and caveats: Clonal expansion from baseline to week 6 occurred in both CD4+ and CD8+ T cells. More expanded clones were found, on average, in CD8+ than in CD4+ T cells.

TCRdb's table, derived via immunoSEQ multiplex PCR, lists solely in-frame clones and lacks some. Counted here are 35,000 to 40,000 clones, 70% to 80% occurring once; the ten biggest clones make up 22%. This sequence originates from an adult with an advanced solid tumor such as melanoma, head and neck, liver or kidney cancer. The sequencing here drew on CD4+ or CD8+ T cells sorted from blood, taken in a trial of the OX40 agonist ivuxolimab. The V call is TRBV9, the J call TRBJ1-1; a weak D match, TRBD1 (5 bases). The CDR3 DNA sequence: TGTGCCAGCAGCGTGGGGACGGCTCACCCTCAGAACACTGAAGCTTTCTTT. Its protein product is CASSVGTAHPQNTEAFF.